This passage covers 6 T cell receptor beta chains from one sample sequenced in a study of cytomegalovirus exposure and HLA in healthy donors. The PCR employed 60 Vbeta primers together with 13 Jbeta primers. Clones were sequenced by immunoSEQ multiplex PCR, and TCRdb holds only the in-frame ones, with some missing. The sample has around 170,000 clones, approximately 84% seen once. Sequenced sample: PBMCs. All receptors derive from a man in his forties or fifties in good health and CMV-seropositive.

The chain uses TRBV6-1 and TRBJ1-2, with 7 bases lining up with TRBD1. Trimming at V came to 0 bases and at J to 4 bases, leaving 5 bases not matched to a gene. This CDR3 comprises 15 residues. Germline CDR1 MNHNS, CDR2 SASEGT. The CDR3 reads CASSEAGGRSYGYTF. The CDR3 nucleotides read TGTGCCAGCAGTGAAGCAGGGGGCAGGAGCTATGGCTACACCTTC.

The chain uses TRBV5-1 and TRBJ2-7; maybe TRBD1 (6 bases). Between the trimmed V and J ends, which lost 4 bases and 2 bases, there was a span of 13 bases. Germline V gives CDR1 SGHRS, CDR2 YFSETQ. The length of the CDR3 is 14 residues. Here the CDR3 reads CASSPETGTYEQYF. Written as DNA, the CDR3 is TGCGCCAGCAGCCCGGAGACAGGCACCTACGAGCAGTACTTC.

J is TRBJ2-7 and V is TRBV19, with 9 bases matching TRBD2. V lost 4 bases to trimming and J lost 2 bases; unmatched junction nucleotides: 6. CDR1 is LNHDA, CDR2 SQIVND, per germline (reference sequence). The CDR3 loop spans 15 amino acids. CDR3 coding DNA: TGTGCCAGTAGTACCACGACTAGCGGAGCCTACGAGCAGTACTTC. Encoded protein: CASSTTTSGAYEQYF.

Notes on this clone: A junction end diverges from the germline sequence, so it may reflect a read error. This chain connects TRBV6-4 to TRBJ1-2; D call uncertain. Germline-derived CDR1 and CDR2 are MRHNA and SNTAGT. This CDR3 has 11 amino acids. CDR3 in amino acids: CASSPGFEGPF. Written as DNA, the CDR3 is TGTGCCAGCAGCCCTGGCTTCGAGGGTCCCTTC.

A few counts support this clone. This sequence joins TRBV27 and TRBJ2-7, with D tentatively TRBD2 (6 bases). V lost 0 bases, J lost 3 bases, and 18 bases lay in between. CDR3 size: 17 residues. From germline, CDR1 is MNHEY and CDR2 SMNVEV (reference sequence). The CDR3: CASSLSMRGGEGYEQYF. The CDR3 nucleotides are TGTGCCAGCAGTTTATCGATGAGGGGAGGTGAGGGCTACGAGCAGTACTTC.

The rearrangement joins TRBV20-1 to TRBJ2-3; D unclear. CDR3 length equals 11 residues. Germline V gene data show CDR1 as DFQATT and CDR2 as SNEGSKA (reference sequence). V gave up 6 bases and J gave up 0 bases, with 4 bases separating them. The CDR3 nucleotides read TGCAGTGCCGGGAGCACAGATACGCAGTATTTT. Translation: CSAGSTDTQYF.